The 32 T cell receptor beta chains given below trace back to one sample, sequenced in a study of PD-1 blockade in classical Hodgkin lymphoma. Time point meaning: cycle 4 day 1 (C4D1), after less than 7 weeks of nivolumab. Each patient relapsed following autologous stem cell transplantation, and prior brentuximab vedotin exposure differed. Data came from immunoSEQ multiplex PCR; TCRdb stores just in-frame clones and leaves some out. The table lists approximately 29,000 clones, around 80% of them singletons. The sequenced sample was peripheral blood mononuclear cells (PBMCs), obtained before the fourth cycle of nivolumab. All receptors come from a human donor with classical Hodgkin lymphoma.

J is TRBJ2-1 and V is TRBV28; D may correspond to TRBD1 or TRBD2 (5 bases each). The ends were cut back, 1 base at V and 3 bases at J, with 13 bases in the middle. The V gene's germline CDR1 is MDHEN and CDR2 SYDVKM. The CDR3 has 16 residues. The CDR3 region is CASSLFGREHYNEQFF. CDR3 DNA sequence: TGTGCCAGCAGTTTATTTGGCAGGGAGCACTACAATGAGCAGTTCTTC.

The chain links TRBV6-4 to TRBJ2-1; 8 bases are shared with TRBD1. J gave up 7 bases and V 7 bases, and 12 bases lay outside the gene matches. The CDR3 totals 15 residues. In germline, CDR1 is MRHNA, CDR2 SNTAGT. The CDR3 sequence is CASNKKGRGRNEQFF. Written as DNA, the CDR3 is TGTGCCAGCAACAAAAAGGGCAGGGGGCGTAATGAGCAGTTCTTC.

The chain carries TRBV18 and TRBJ1-1; weak D call: TRBD1 (6 bases). Germline V gene lookup returns CDR1 KGHSH and CDR2 LQKENI. This CDR3 is built from 14 residues. V was clipped by 3 bases and J by 10 bases, with 18 bases between them. The DNA of the CDR3 is TGTGCCAGCTCACCGACGAACAGGGCAGCGGGAGCTTTCTTT. Its protein product is CASSPTNRAAGAFF.

This rearrangement joins TRBV6-5 to TRBJ2-5; 7 nucleotides line up with TRBD2. Germline V gene data show CDR1 as MNHEY and CDR2 as SVGAGI. This CDR3 region has 16 residues. Germline trimming cut 0 bases from V and 1 base from J; bases unmatched to any gene: 5. CDR3 amino acids: CASSYSMGGGQETQYF. The CDR3 DNA is TGTGCCAGCAGTTACTCAATGGGGGGGGGCCAAGAGACCCAGTACTTC.

V is TRBV10-3 and J is TRBJ1-2; a possible D gene is TRBD1 (6 bases). There are 15 residues in the CDR3. The V gene's germline CDR1 is ENHRY and CDR2 SYGVKD. V lost 4 bases, J lost 3 bases, and 15 bases lay in between. DNA for the CDR3: TGTGCCATCAGTGGGGACCAGGGGACATACTATGGCTACACCTTC. Its translation is CAISGDQGTYYGYTF.

The sample holds one count of this clone. This chain uses TRBV11-1 with TRBJ2-7, with D perhaps matching TRBD2 (5 bases). Germline CDR1 SGHAT, CDR2 FQDESV (reference sequence). Trimming pared 4 bases from V and 7 bases from J, leaving 14 bases between. The CDR3 sequence is 13 residues long. DNA for the CDR3: TGTGCCAGCAGCTCCGGACTCGGCGGGGAGCAGTACTTC. Residues: CASSSGLGGEQYF.

This clone turned up a few times. The chain employs TRBV5-8 and TRBJ2-3; D gene ambiguous. Trimming removed 4 bases from V and 1 base from J, with 13 bases in between. CDR3 length: 15 residues. The germline gives CDR1 SGHTS, CDR2 YDEGEE. The CDR3 loop is CASSRPRVGTDTQYF. CDR3 DNA: TGTGCCAGCAGCCGTCCTAGGGTAGGCACAGATACGCAGTATTTT. Based on the CDR3 plus reference TRBV5-8 and TRBJ2-3, the full variable domain is EAGVTQSPTHLIKTRGQQATLRCSPISGHTSVYWYQQALGLGLQFLLWYDEGEERNRGNFPPRFSGRQFPNYSSELNVNALELEDSALYLCASSRPRVGTDTQYFGPGTRLTVL.

Only one count was recorded for this clone. The chain links TRBV11-2 to TRBJ1-4, with D perhaps TRBD1 (6 bases). Germline V CDR1 and CDR2: SGHAT, FQNNGV. The CDR3 is 17 residues long. V lost 4 bases to trimming and J lost 0 bases, with 15 bases between them. CDR3 in amino acids: CASSSRQVYATNEKLFF. CDR3 DNA sequence: TGTGCCAGCAGCTCCCGACAGGTCTACGCAACTAATGAAAAACTGTTTTTT.

This clone is a singleton in its sample. The V and J genes are TRBV30 and TRBJ1-1; D is undetermined. Germline CDR1 is GTSNPN and CDR2 is SVGIG (reference sequence). V gave up 5 bases and J gave up 4 bases, with 11 bases separating them. The CDR3 contains 12 residues. This chain's CDR3 is CAWRRGSTEAFF. CDR3 coding DNA: TGTGCCTGGCGACGAGGGAGCACTGAAGCTTTCTTT.

The chain uses TRBV7-7 and TRBJ2-2; tentatively, D is TRBD1 (6 bases). CDR1 and CDR2 (germline): SSHAT, FNYEAQ (reference sequence). Trimming pared 5 bases from V and 3 bases from J, leaving 13 bases between. The CDR3 contains 15 residues. The CDR3 here is CASSPTGHDTGELFF. CDR3 DNA sequence: TGTGCCAGCAGCCCAACGGGACACGACACCGGGGAGCTGTTTTTT.

The J gene is TRBJ1-5, the V gene TRBV29-1; the D is unclear. Germline CDR1 SQVTM, CDR2 ANQGSEA. This CDR3 has 15 amino acids. V gave up 8 bases and J gave up 2 bases, with 19 bases separating them. The CDR3: CSHLGSPWGNQPQHF. The CDR3, as DNA: TGCAGCCATCTTGGGTCACCGTGGGGCAATCAGCCCCAGCATTTT.

The chain recombines TRBV5-5 with TRBJ2-1, with D perhaps matching TRBD2 (7 bases). The CDR3 spans 15 residues. Trimming stripped 1 base from V and 5 bases from J, with 13 bases between. Germline loops: CDR1 SGHKS, CDR2 YYEKEE (reference sequence). CDR3 region: CASSLLGGQNNEQFF. The DNA of the CDR3 is TGTGCCAGCAGCTTGTTGGGGGGGCAAAACAATGAGCAGTTCTTC.

The chain links TRBV9 to TRBJ2-1, with TRBD1 matching 8 bases. Germline V gene data show CDR1 as SGDLS and CDR2 as YYNGEE. Germline trimming cut 1 base from V and 8 bases from J; bases unmatched to any gene: 5. The CDR3 spans 14 residues. The CDR3 is CASSVTGGPDEQFF. The CDR3 nucleotides read TGTGCCAGCAGCGTAACAGGGGGGCCCGATGAGCAGTTCTTC.

CDR3 sequence (DNA): TGCAGTGTCACGGGTAACAATGAGCAGTTCTTC. It translates to CSVTGNNEQFF. The chain carries TRBV20-1 and TRBJ2-1; no clear D. Trimming pared 7 bases from V and 5 bases from J, leaving 9 bases between. CDR3 length: 11 residues. Germline-derived CDR1 and CDR2 are DFQATT and SNEGSKA (reference sequence).

This sequence joins TRBV25-1 and TRBJ2-7; D ambiguous. Germline lookup yields CDR1 MGHDK and CDR2 SYGVNS. V lost 3 bases and J 0 bases, leaving 0 bases between the germline ends. The CDR3 covers 11 residues. CDR3 amino acids: CASSDSYEQYF. As DNA, the CDR3 is TGTGCCAGCAGTGACTCCTACGAGCAGTACTTC.

The chain links TRBV20-1 to TRBJ1-4, with unresolved D. Deletions cut 5 bases from V and 7 bases from J, with 8 bases between. This CDR3 has 11 residues. Germline V gene sequence: CDR1 DFQATT, CDR2 SNEGSKA (reference sequence). The CDR3 DNA is TGCAGTGCTGTAGAGGGTGAAAAACTGTTTTTT. Encoded protein: CSAVEGEKLFF.

The gene calls are TRBV2 and TRBJ1-5; D remains unclear. CDR1 is SNHLY, CDR2 FYNNEI, per germline. Trimming removed 7 bases at V and 3 bases at J, with 16 bases between. The CDR3 contains 15 residues. CDR3 bases: TGTGCCAGCAATTGGTATAGGGATTACAATCAGCCCCAGCATTTT. It specifies CASNWYRDYNQPQHF.

The chain joins TRBV4-1 to TRBJ1-1; no firm D call. V lost 1 base, J lost 1 base, and 10 bases lay in between. The CDR3 totals 15 residues. The germline V gene encodes CDR1 MGHRA and CDR2 YSYEKL. DNA of the CDR3: TGCGCCAGCAGCCAAGTGGCGCAGGAGAACACTGAAGCTTTCTTT. Amino acid sequence: CASSQVAQENTEAFF.

This clone appeared a few times. This chain joins TRBV4-3 and TRBJ2-7; TRBD1 agrees at 10 bases. V lost 0 bases to trimming and J lost 5 bases; unmatched junction nucleotides: 13. Germline V gives CDR1 LGHNA, CDR2 YSLEER. The length of the CDR3 is 18 residues. The CDR3 bases are TGCGCCAGCAGCCAAGAAGGTCCGTTTGGGACAGGGGACCACGAGCAGTACTTC. It translates to CASSQEGPFGTGDHEQYF.

The chain joins TRBV5-5 to TRBJ2-3; TRBD2 might be the D (6 bases). V lost 0 bases to trimming and J lost 2 bases, with 13 bases between them. The CDR3 runs to 16 residues. Germline loops: CDR1 SGHKS, CDR2 YYEKEE (reference sequence). CDR3 bases: TGTGCCAGCAGCTTGGAGGTAGCGGCCGCCACAGATACGCAGTATTTT. Encoded protein: CASSLEVAAATDTQYF.

This rearrangement joins TRBV4-1 to TRBJ2-7, with D possibly being TRBD2 (5 bases). The CDR3 has 18 residues. Between the trimmed V and J ends, which lost 3 bases and 2 bases, there was a span of 23 bases. Germline V gene data show CDR1 as MGHRA and CDR2 as YSYEKL. The CDR3 spells CASSQEELRPIRTYEQYF. DNA for the CDR3: TGCGCCAGCAGCCAGGAGGAACTCCGACCCATCAGAACCTACGAGCAGTACTTC.

The chain combines TRBV4-2 with TRBJ2-3; D possibly corresponds to TRBD1 (6 bases). This CDR3 comprises 16 residues. Trimming left V 0 bases short and J 6 bases short, with 16 bases between. CDR1 LGHNA and CDR2 YNFKEQ come from the germline V gene. The CDR3: CASSQDVGRGMDTQYF. CDR3 bases: TGTGCCAGCAGCCAAGATGTTGGTAGGGGGATGGATACGCAGTATTTT.

This clone came up once. The rearrangement links TRBV5-1 to TRBJ2-7, with 7 positions matching TRBD1. Germline loops: CDR1 SGHRS, CDR2 YFSETQ. This CDR3 has 14 residues. The ends lost 4 bases at V and 1 base at J; junction bases unmatched: 5. CDR3 loop: CASSLSTGSYEQYF. CDR3 sequence (DNA): TGCGCCAGCAGCCTATCGACAGGGTCCTACGAGCAGTACTTC. Full variable domain (remainder filled in from reference TRBV5-1 and TRBJ2-7): KAGVTQTPRYLIKTRGQQVTLSCSPISGHRSVSWYQQTPGQGLQFLFEYFSETQRNKGNFPGRFSGRQFSNSRSEMNVSTLELGDSALYLCASSLSTGSYEQYFGPGTRLTVT.

V gene TRBV6-6 combines with J gene TRBJ2-7, with D uncertain. Trimming removed 4 bases from V and 3 bases from J, with 7 bases in between. The CDR3 spans 12 residues. Germline values: CDR1 MNHNY, CDR2 SVGAGI (reference sequence). CDR3 sequence (DNA): TGTGCCAGCAGTTCACTAAACTACGAGCAGTACTTC. As protein: CASSSLNYEQYF.

CDR3 bases: TGTGCCAGTAGTAAAGGTCTCACTAGCGGGGCCTTCGAGACCCAGTACTTC. Its protein is CASSKGLTSGAFETQYF. The chain carries TRBV19 and TRBJ2-5, with 10 bases fitting TRBD2. Germline CDR1 is LNHDA and CDR2 is SQIVND (reference sequence). The CDR3 consists of 17 residues. Trimming removed 4 bases from V and 5 bases from J; junction bases left unmatched: 13.

The genes are TRBV19 and TRBJ2-3; D is ambiguous. Trimming took off 5 bases at V and 0 bases at J, with 6 bases between the two ends. The germline gives CDR1 LNHDA, CDR2 SQIVND (reference sequence). This CDR3 comprises 13 residues. CDR3: CASSSSSTDTQYF. In DNA, the CDR3 is TGTGCCAGTAGTTCTTCTAGCACAGATACGCAGTATTTT.

The V call is TRBV15, the J call TRBJ2-3; D may match TRBD1 or TRBD2 (5 bases each). Trimming took off 0 bases at V and 4 bases at J, with 11 bases between the two ends. Germline V lookup: CDR1 LNHNV, CDR2 YYDKDF (reference sequence). This CDR3 contains 15 residues. The CDR3 nucleotides are TGTGCCACCAGCAGAGATCCAGGGACCCCAGATACGCAGTATTTT. Translating it yields CATSRDPGTPDTQYF.

J is TRBJ1-1 and V is TRBV7-2; no clear D gene. This CDR3 region has 13 residues. V was pared by 1 base and J by 7 bases, with 10 bases between. Per germline, CDR1 SGHTA and CDR2 FQGNSA. The CDR3: CASSLVGGREAFF. The CDR3 DNA sequence: TGTGCCAGCAGCTTAGTCGGTGGGCGTGAAGCTTTCTTT.

The rearrangement joins TRBV7-7 to TRBJ1-2, with unresolved D. V dropped 6 bases and J dropped 6 bases, with 14 bases sitting between them. CDR1 SSHAT and CDR2 FNYEAQ come from the germline V gene (reference sequence). The length of the CDR3 is 13 residues. As DNA, the CDR3 is TGTGCCAGCAGTCCAGTACGGCAGGATGGCTACACCTTC. This codes for CASSPVRQDGYTF.

The CDR3 loop reads CASSLRGASGYTF. DNA of the CDR3: TGTGCCAGCAGCTTAAGGGGGGCGTCGGGCTACACCTTC. The chain uses TRBV7-3 and TRBJ1-2; D perhaps matches TRBD1 (6 bases). CDR1 and CDR2 from the germline V gene are SGHTA and FQGTGA. CDR3 length: 13 residues. The germline V and J ends were trimmed by 1 base and 8 bases, with 11 bases remaining between them.

The chain uses TRBV13 and TRBJ2-4; no definite D call. The V end was cut by 0 bases, the J end by 2 bases, with 17 bases between. The CDR3 covers 18 residues. Per the germline V gene, CDR1 is PRHDT and CDR2 is FYEKMQ (reference sequence). CDR3 bases: TGTGCCAGCAGCTTAGGAGTTTCGCGGTCGTTCCCCAAAAACATTCAGTACTTC. It codes for CASSLGVSRSFPKNIQYF.

The CDR3 DNA reads as TGTGCCAGCAGCATAGGACAGGGAAACCCCTACGAGCAGTACTTC. Translation: CASSIGQGNPYEQYF. The V call is TRBV5-6, the J call TRBJ2-7; 8 bases fit TRBD1. CDR1 and CDR2 from the germline V gene are SGHDT and YYEEEE. The CDR3 extends over 15 amino acids. V was pared by 4 bases and J by 2 bases, with 8 bases of the junction left unmatched. The variable domain in full, with the rest retrieved from reference TRBV5-6 and TRBJ2-7, is DAGVTQSPTHLIKTRGQQVTLRCSPKSGHDTVSWYQQALGQGPQFIFQYYEEEERQRGNFPDRFSGHQFPNYSSELNVNALLLGDSALYLCASSIGQGNPYEQYFGPGTRLTVT.